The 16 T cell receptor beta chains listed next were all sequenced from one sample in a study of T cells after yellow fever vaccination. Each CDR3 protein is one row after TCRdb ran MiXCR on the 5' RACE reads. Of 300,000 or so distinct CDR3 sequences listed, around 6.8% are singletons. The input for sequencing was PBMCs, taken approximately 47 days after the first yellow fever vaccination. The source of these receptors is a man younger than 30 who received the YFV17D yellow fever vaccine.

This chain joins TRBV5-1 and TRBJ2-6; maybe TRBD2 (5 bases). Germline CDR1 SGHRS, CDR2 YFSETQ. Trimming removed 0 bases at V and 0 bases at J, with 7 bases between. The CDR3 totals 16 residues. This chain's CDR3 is CASSLEAGSGANVLTF. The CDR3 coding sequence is TGCGCCAGCAGCTTGGAGGCGGGCTCTGGGGCCAACGTCCTGACTTTC.

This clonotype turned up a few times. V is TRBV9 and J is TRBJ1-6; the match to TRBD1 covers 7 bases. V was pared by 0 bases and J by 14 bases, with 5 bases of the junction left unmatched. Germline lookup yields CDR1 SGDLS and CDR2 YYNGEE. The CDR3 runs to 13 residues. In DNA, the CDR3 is TGTGCCAGCAGCGTAGAGGGGGACAGAGCCCTCCACTTT. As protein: CASSVEGDRALHF.

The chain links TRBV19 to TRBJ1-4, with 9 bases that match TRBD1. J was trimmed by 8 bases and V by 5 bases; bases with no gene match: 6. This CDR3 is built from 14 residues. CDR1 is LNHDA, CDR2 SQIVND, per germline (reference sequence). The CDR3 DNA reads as TGTGCCAGTAGTTTTACAGGGGGCGCGGAAAAACTGTTTTTT. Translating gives CASSFTGGAEKLFF.

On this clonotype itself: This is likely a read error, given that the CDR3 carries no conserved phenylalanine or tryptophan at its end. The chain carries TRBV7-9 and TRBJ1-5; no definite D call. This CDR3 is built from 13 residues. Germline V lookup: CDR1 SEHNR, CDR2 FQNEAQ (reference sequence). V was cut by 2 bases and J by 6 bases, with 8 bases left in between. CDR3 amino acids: CASSLRTGQPQHC. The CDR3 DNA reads TGTGCCAGCAGCTTAAGAACGGGTCAGCCCCAGCATTGT.

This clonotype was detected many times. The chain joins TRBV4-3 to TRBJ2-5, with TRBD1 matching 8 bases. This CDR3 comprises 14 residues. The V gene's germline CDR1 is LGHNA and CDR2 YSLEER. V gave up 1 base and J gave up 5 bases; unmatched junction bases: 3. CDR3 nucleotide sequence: TGCGCCAGCAGCCAAGCCAGGGGGCTTGAGACCCAGTACTTC. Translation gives CASSQARGLETQYF.

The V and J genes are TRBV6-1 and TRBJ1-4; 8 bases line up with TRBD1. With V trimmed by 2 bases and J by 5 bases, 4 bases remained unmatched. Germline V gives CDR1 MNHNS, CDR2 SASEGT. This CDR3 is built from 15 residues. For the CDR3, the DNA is TGTGCCAGCAGTGAACAGGGGACAGGCAATGAAAAACTGTTTTTT. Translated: CASSEQGTGNEKLFF.

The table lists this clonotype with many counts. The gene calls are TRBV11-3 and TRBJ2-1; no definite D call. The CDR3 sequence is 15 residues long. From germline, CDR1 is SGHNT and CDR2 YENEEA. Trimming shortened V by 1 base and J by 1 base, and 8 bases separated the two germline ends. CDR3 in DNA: TGTGCCAGCAGCTTAGTAAGTGGTTCCTACAATGAGCAGTTCTTC. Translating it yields CASSLVSGSYNEQFF.

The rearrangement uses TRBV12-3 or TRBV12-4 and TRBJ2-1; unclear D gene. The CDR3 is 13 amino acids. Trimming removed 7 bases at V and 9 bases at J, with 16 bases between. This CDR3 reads CASTSGLLPEQFF. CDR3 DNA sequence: TGTGCCAGCACCTCTGGTTTGCTCCCTGAGCAGTTCTTC.

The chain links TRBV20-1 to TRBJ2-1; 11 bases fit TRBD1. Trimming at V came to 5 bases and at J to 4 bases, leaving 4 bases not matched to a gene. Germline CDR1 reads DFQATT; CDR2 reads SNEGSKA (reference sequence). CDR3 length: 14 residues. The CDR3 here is CSAGDRGSYNEQFF. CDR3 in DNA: TGCAGTGCTGGGGACAGGGGGAGTTACAATGAGCAGTTCTTC.

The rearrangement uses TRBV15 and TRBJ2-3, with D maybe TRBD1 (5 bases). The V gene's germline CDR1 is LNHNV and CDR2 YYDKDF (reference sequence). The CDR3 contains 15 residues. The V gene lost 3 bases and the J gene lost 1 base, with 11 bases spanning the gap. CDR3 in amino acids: CATSRGPGRTDTQYF. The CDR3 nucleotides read TGTGCCACCAGCAGGGGGCCAGGGCGCACAGATACGCAGTATTTT.

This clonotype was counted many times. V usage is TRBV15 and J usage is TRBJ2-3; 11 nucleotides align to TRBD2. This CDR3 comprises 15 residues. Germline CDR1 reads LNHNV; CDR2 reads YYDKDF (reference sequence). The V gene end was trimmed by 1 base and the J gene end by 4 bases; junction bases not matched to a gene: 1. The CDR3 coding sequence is TGTGCCACCAGCAGAGCTAGCGGGGGGCCAGATACGCAGTATTTT. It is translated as CATSRASGGPDTQYF.

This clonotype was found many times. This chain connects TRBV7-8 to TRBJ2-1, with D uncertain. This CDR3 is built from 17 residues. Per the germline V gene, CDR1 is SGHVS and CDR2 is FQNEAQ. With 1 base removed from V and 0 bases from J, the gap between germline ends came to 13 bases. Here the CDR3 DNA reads TGTGCCAGCAGCTTAGGGACGGTCCCAGGCTCCTACAATGAGCAGTTCTTC. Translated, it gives CASSLGTVPGSYNEQFF. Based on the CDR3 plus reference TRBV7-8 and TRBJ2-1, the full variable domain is GAGVSQSPRYKVAKRGQDVALRCDPISGHVSLFWYQQALGQGPEFLTYFQNEAQLDKSGLPSDRFFAERPEGSVSTLKIQRTQQEDSAVYLCASSLGTVPGSYNEQFFGPGTRLTVL.

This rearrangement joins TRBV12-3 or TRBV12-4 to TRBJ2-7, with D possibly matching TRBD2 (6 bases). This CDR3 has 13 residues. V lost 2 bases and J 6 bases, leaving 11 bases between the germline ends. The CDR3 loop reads CASSLTGGSEQYV. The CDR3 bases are TGTGCCAGCAGTTTAACCGGAGGGAGCGAGCAGTACGTC.

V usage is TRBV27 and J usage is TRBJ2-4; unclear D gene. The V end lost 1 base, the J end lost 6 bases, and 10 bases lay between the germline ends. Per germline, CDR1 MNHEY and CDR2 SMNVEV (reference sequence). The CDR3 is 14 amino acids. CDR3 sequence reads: CASSLLGFRNIQYF. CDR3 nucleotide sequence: TGTGCCAGCAGTTTATTGGGTTTTAGAAACATTCAGTACTTC.

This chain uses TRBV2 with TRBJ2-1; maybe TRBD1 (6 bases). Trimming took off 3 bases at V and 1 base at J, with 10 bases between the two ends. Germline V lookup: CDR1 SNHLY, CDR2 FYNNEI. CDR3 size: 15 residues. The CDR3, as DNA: TGTGCCAGCAGTGACGGCAGGGGATCCTACAATGAGCAGTTCTTC. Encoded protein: CASSDGRGSYNEQFF.

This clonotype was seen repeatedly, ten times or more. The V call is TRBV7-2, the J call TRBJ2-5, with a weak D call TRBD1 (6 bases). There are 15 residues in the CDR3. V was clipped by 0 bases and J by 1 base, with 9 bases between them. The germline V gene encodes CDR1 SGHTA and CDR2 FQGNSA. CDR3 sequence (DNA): TGTGCCAGCAGCTTAGCGGGGGCCTTCCAAGAGACCCAGTACTTC. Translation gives CASSLAGAFQETQYF.